The clone carrying this T cell receptor beta chain was detected only a few times. Its antigen is undetermined. Combining a sample-barcoded 5' primer with a J-beta primer mix, a second PCR ran for 7 to 11 cycles. The template-switch adaptor was a 5' adaptor with 12 random nucleotides. It tagged each cDNA molecule. TCRdb recomputed calls from the 5' RACE reads with MiXCR, one row per CDR3 protein. The repertoire consists of roughly 800,000 distinct CDR3 sequences, with roughly 25% occurring once and the leading ten covering around 3.6%. The data stem from a study of blood T cells in healthy people across ages. The wider study: About one barcoded beta molecule per two T cells was the capture yield of template switching. Study-level points and caveats: Nothing was known about donor CMV status, and this possibly confounded expanded clonotype changes.

The CDR3 loop spans 14 amino acids. V was clipped by 5 bases and J by 7 bases; unmatched bases: 8. Germline V gives CDR1 SGHTA, CDR2 FQGNSA. The same sample was also studied in work on T cells of mothers and their children. This second study notes: Sample barcodes plus 2-4 random nucleotides came from the M1S primer.

This TCR came from a boy aged 5-17 years in good health. V is TRBV7-2 and J is TRBJ2-4; 7 bases fit TRBD2. The sequenced material came from blood. The CDR3 here is CASSPWGGANIQYF. The CDR3 DNA follows: TGTGCCAGCAGCCCCTGGGGAGGGGCGAACATTCAGTACTTC.